Given below is one T cell receptor (beta chain) in context. No antigen is known for it. Qualities for individual bases were not recorded, and no much larger clone is one base off. The data were taken from a study of OX40 agonist ivuxolimab in advanced cancers. Turning to the overall study: Ivuxolimab, which targeted the costimulatory receptor OX40 (CD134), was an agonistic, fully human IgG2 monoclonal antibody. Intravenous ivuxolimab was administered to patients every 2 weeks at six dose levels: 0.01, 0.1, 0.3, 1.5, 3 and 10 mg/kg. Among the approximately 50 dose-escalation patients, approximately 20 had hepatocellular carcinoma, approximately 15 melanoma, 9 renal cell carcinoma and 9 head and neck cancer. The paper describes the monotherapy dose-escalation part (N = 52 patients) of the phase I trial of ivuxolimab. In the dose-escalation cohort, 82.7% of patients were male, and the mean age was approximately 64 years, with a range of roughly 20 to 80. Peripheral TCRbeta sequencing was intended to test whether TCR sequence diversity was altered and clonal T-cell expansion was caused by ivuxolimab. Partial responses occurred in three dose-escalation patients: two with cutaneous melanoma and one with hepatocellular carcinoma. Patients were allowed to have had prior anti-PD-1, anti-PD-L1 or anti-CTLA-4 therapy, and around 43% of the dose-escalation patients had been treated with checkpoint inhibitors.

Patients with a history of autoimmune disease or receiving systemic immunosuppression were excluded from the trial. Peripheral blood for TCR sequencing was collected from all dose cohorts at baseline, on cycle 4 day 1, and on cycle 7 day 1. The samples were taken from a phase I, first-in-human, multicenter, open-label dose-escalation trial of ivuxolimab. The trial enrolled adults with locally advanced or metastatic head and neck squamous cell, hepatocellular, melanoma or renal cell carcinoma. Before TCR sequencing, CD4+ T cells and CD8+ T cells were sorted from peripheral blood as separate populations. V is cut by 0 bases and J by 1 base, and the space between the germline ends is 13 bases. CDR1 SGHNT and CDR2 YYREEE are derived from the germline V gene (reference sequence). The CDR3, from cysteine to phenylalanine, totals 16 residues. Kept here is only the CDR3 DNA, which spans 48 bases and is read in frame from base 1.

General conclusions and limits of the study: Low levels of normalized T-cell clonal expansion were also seen in some patients who did not respond. In partial responders in the 0.1-3.0 mg/kg groups, normalized peripheral clonal expansion was found to be among the lowest, especially among CD8+ T cells. At doses of 0.1 to 3.0 mg/kg, clonal expansion of both CD4+ and CD8+ T cells in blood was seen between baseline and week 6. Which antigens the clonally expanded peripheral T cells were specific for was not determined. After ivuxolimab, expanded clones were on average more numerous among CD8+ T cells than among CD4+ T cells.

Genomic DNA was isolated from the sorted cells so that the TCRbeta CDR3 region could be sequenced. The immunoSEQ Assay was used for sequencing of TCRbeta CDR3 regions. TCRdb re-hosts the immuneACCESS table, in-frame sequences only. Its copies lack some clones; in the studies checked, an unresolved V gene accounts for under half of them, and the cause for the rest is not known. Counted in this sample were more than 80,000 clones; about 88% of them appeared once. The ten largest clones add up to 0.72% of the sample. The V and J segments used are TRBV5-4 and TRBJ1-1; the D gene remains uncertain. The material sequenced was CD4+ or CD8+ T cells sorted from blood, taken in a trial of the OX40 agonist ivuxolimab. This clonotype originated in an adult with an advanced solid tumor such as melanoma, head and neck, liver or kidney cancer. The CDR3 here reads CASSLEFMDGNTEAFF. The DNA reads as follows: TGTGCCAGCAGCTTGGAGTTTATGGACGGGAACACTGAAGCTTTCTTT.